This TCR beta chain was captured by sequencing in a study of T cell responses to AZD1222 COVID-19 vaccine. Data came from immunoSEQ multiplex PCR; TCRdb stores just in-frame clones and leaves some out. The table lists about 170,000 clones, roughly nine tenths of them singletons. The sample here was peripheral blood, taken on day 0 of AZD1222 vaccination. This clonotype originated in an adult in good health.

The CDR3 DNA sequence: TGTGCCAGCAGCTTAGTACCCACAGATACGCAGTATTTT. It translates to CASSLVPTDTQYF. The V gene is TRBV11-3, the J gene TRBJ2-3; D gene uncertain. There are 13 residues in the CDR3. The V end lost 1 base, the J end lost 2 bases, and 4 bases lay between the germline ends. Germline CDR1 is SGHNT and CDR2 is YENEEA.